The 7 T cell receptor beta chains listed next were all sequenced from one sample in a study of blood T cell repertoires in COVID-19. Clones were sequenced by immunoSEQ multiplex PCR, and TCRdb holds only the in-frame ones, with some missing. In the table there are 150,000 to 200,000 clones, roughly 84% of which are singletons. Sequences were obtained from PBMCs or T cells enriched from blood (not recorded which). These receptor sequences come from a woman aged 55-70 years who had recovered from COVID-19.

This chain links TRBV9 with TRBJ2-1, with 9 bases identical to TRBD1. Germline assignment: CDR1 SGDLS and CDR2 YYNGEE. V lost 3 bases and J lost 9; bases outside the gene matches: 7. The CDR3 extends over 14 amino acids. CDR3 residues: CASSAKTGGGEQFF. The DNA for the CDR3 is TGTGCCAGCAGCGCCAAAACAGGGGGCGGTGAGCAGTTCTTC. Supplemented by reference TRBV9 and TRBJ2-1, the full variable domain reads DSGVTQTPKHLITATGQRVTLRCSPRSGDLSVYWYQQSLDQGLQFLIQYYNGEERAKGNILERFSAQQFPDLHSELNLSSLELGDSALYFCASSAKTGGGEQFFGPGTRLTVL.

This clone was counted a few times. The chain recombines TRBV2 with TRBJ2-7; a weak D match, TRBD2 (6 bases). The CDR3 contains 12 residues. The V and J ends lost 6 bases and 3 bases respectively, with 9 bases between them. The germline V gene has CDR1 SNHLY and CDR2 FYNNEI. The CDR3 coding sequence is TGTGCCAGCAGCGGGACTGGCTACGAGCAGTACTTC. Protein sequence: CASSGTGYEQYF.

The chain combines TRBV28 with TRBJ2-1, with D possibly TRBD2 on 5 matching bases. This CDR3 region has 15 residues. Germline V gene sequence: CDR1 MDHEN, CDR2 SYDVKM. Trimming left V 8 bases short and J 0 bases short, with 14 bases between. The CDR3 spells CASGTAGGSYNEQFF. The DNA for the CDR3 is TGTGCCAGCGGTACGGCGGGTGGCTCCTACAATGAGCAGTTCTTC.

There are a few counts of this clone. This rearrangement joins TRBV7-9 to TRBJ1-1, with D uncertain. The CDR3 spans 13 residues. V was trimmed by 0 bases and J by 6 bases, leaving 8 bases between them. Germline-derived CDR1 and CDR2 are SEHNR and FQNEAQ (reference sequence). The CDR3 DNA follows: TGTGCCAGCAGCTTAGCGTCGGTCTCTGAAGCTTTCTTT. Translating gives CASSLASVSEAFF.

The chain employs TRBV3-1 (or the pseudogene TRBV3-2) and TRBJ1-4; D might be TRBD1 (6 bases). This CDR3 has 13 amino acids. V was cut by 5 bases and J by 8 bases, with 12 bases left in between. Germline-derived CDR1 and CDR2 are LGHDT and YNNKEL (reference sequence). CDR3: CASSTEGEEKLFF. CDR3 coding DNA: TGTGCCAGCAGCACTGAGGGGGAGGAAAAACTGTTTTTT.

This clone was seen a single time. V usage is TRBV30 and J usage is TRBJ1-1; D not resolved. Trimming took 3 bases from V and 3 from J, leaving 8 bases between them. CDR3 length: 12 residues. The germline gives CDR1 GTSNPN, CDR2 SVGIG (reference sequence). CDR3 residues: CAWRLQYTEAFF. DNA for the CDR3: TGTGCCTGGAGGTTACAGTACACTGAAGCTTTCTTT.

This clone turned up a few times. The rearrangement uses TRBV7-9 and TRBJ1-5; tentative D call: TRBD1 (6 bases). The V gene lost 3 bases and the J gene lost 2 bases, with 14 bases spanning the gap. Germline V gene data show CDR1 as SEHNR and CDR2 as FQNEAQ (reference sequence). This CDR3 has 16 residues. CDR3 sequence reads: CASSLDPTGGNQPQHF. CDR3 sequence (DNA): TGTGCCAGCAGCTTGGACCCGACAGGTGGCAATCAGCCCCAGCATTTT.